This entry is about one T cell receptor beta chain. The CDR3 is 14 amino acids. Germline V gene data show CDR1 as SGHTA and CDR2 as FQGNSA. Deletions cut 1 base from V and 8 bases from J, with 14 bases between. The method was immunoSEQ multiplex PCR; TCRdb's version includes in-frame clones alone and lacks a portion of them. Counted here are 600,000 to 900,000 clones, 70% to 90% occurring once; the ten biggest clones make up around 0.0099%. These data originate in a study of shared T cell receptors in the human thymus. Another study also made use of these data, one on human thymus T cells. That publication notes: Healthy Finnish infants undergoing corrective surgery for congenital heart defects were used as donors. Resections from corrective heart surgery supplied the thymus tissue. Related research examined unrelated individuals and reported that their thymic repertoires overlapped highly.

Sequenced material: thymocytes. The sequence was obtained from a girl under three years old with a congenital heart defect. V usage is TRBV7-2 and J usage is TRBJ1-2; possibly TRBD1 for D (5 bases). Here the CDR3 DNA reads TGTGCCAGCAGCTTAGTAATCCAGGGTGAAGGCTACACCTTC. It codes for CASSLVIQGEGYTF.